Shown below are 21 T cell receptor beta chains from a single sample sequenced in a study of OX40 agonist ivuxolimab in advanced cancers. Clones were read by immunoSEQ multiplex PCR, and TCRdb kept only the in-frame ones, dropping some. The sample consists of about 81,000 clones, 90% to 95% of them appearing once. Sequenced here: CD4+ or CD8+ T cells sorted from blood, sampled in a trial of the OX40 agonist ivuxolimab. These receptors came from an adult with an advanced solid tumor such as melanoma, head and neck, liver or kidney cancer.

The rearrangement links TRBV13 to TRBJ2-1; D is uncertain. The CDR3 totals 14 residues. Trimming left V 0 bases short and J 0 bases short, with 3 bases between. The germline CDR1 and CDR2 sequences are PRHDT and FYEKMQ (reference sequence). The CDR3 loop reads CASSLGSSYNEQFF. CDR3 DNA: TGTGCCAGCAGCTTAGGCTCCTCCTACAATGAGCAGTTCTTC.

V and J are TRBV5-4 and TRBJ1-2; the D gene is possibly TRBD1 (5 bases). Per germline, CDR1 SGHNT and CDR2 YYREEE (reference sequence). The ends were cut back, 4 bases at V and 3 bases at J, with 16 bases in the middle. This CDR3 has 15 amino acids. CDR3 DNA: TGTGCCAGCAGCCCGGAACCGGGGCTTTACTATGGCTACACCTTC. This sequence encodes CASSPEPGLYYGYTF.

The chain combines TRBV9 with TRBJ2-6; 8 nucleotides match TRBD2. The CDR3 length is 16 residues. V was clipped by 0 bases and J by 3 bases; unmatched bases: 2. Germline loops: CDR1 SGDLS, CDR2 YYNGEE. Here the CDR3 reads CASSVDLAGGANVLTF. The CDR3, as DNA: TGTGCCAGCAGCGTAGATCTAGCGGGTGGGGCCAACGTCCTGACTTTC.

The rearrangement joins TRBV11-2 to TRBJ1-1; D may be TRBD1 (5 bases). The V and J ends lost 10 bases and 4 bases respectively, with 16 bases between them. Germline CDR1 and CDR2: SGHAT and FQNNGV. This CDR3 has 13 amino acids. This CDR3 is CATKGYPGTEAFF. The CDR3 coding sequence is TGTGCCACCAAGGGGTATCCGGGCACTGAAGCTTTCTTT.

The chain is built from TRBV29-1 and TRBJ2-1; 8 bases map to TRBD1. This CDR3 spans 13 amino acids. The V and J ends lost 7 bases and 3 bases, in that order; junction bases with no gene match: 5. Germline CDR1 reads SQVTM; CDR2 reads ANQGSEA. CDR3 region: CSGTGTNYNEQFF. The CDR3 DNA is TGCAGCGGGACAGGGACGAACTACAATGAGCAGTTCTTC.

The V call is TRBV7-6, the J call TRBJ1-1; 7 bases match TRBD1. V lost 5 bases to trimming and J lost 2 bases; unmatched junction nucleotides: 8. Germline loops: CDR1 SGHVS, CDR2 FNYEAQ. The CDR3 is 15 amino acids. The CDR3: CASSNARGANTEAFF. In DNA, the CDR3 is TGTGCCAGCAGCAATGCCAGGGGGGCTAACACTGAAGCTTTCTTT.

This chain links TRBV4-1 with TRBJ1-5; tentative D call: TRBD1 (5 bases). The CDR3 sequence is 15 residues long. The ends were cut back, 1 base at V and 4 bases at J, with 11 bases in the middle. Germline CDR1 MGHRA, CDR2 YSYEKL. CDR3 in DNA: TGCGCCAGCAGCCAAGGTAGGGGAGGGAATCAGCCCCAGCATTTT. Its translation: CASSQGRGGNQPQHF.

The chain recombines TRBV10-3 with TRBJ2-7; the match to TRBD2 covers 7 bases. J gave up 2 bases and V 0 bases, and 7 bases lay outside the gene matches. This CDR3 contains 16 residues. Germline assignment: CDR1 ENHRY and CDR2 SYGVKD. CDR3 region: CAISESAMAGAYEQYF. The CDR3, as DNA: TGTGCCATCAGTGAGTCGGCTATGGCGGGAGCCTACGAGCAGTACTTC.

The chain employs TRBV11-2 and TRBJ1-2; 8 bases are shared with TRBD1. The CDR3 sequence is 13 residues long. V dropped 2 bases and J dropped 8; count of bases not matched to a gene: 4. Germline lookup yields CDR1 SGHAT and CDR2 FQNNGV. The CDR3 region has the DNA TGTGCCAGCAGCTTACAGGGGGCGAGGGGCTACACCTTC. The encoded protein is CASSLQGARGYTF.

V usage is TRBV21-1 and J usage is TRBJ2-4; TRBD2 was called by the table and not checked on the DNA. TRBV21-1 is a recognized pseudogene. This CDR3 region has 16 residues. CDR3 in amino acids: CASSKGGRQDGDIQYF. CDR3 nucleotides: TGTGCCAGCAGCAAAGGTGGTAGGCAGGACGGGGACATTCAGTACTTC.

The CDR3 here is CAISEGAGLTYEQYF. CDR3 bases: TGTGCCATCAGTGAGGGGGCTGGACTTACATACGAGCAGTACTTC. The chain employs TRBV10-3 and TRBJ2-7, with D perhaps assigned TRBD1 or TRBD2 (5 bases each). CDR1 is ENHRY and CDR2 is SYGVKD in the germline V gene. This CDR3 has 15 residues. V was cut by 2 bases and J by 4 bases, with 15 bases left in between.

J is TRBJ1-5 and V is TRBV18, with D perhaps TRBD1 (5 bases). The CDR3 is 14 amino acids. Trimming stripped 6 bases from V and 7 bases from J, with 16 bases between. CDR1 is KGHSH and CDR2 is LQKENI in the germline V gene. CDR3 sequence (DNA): TGTGCCAGCTCCCTCGGGACGGACCACCAGCCCCAGCATTTT. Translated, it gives CASSLGTDHQPQHF.

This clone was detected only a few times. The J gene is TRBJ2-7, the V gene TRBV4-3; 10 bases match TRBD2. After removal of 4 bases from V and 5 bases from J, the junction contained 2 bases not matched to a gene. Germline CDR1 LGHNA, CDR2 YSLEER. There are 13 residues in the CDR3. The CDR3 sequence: CASSPLAGDEQYF. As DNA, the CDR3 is TGCGCCAGCAGCCCCCTAGCGGGAGACGAGCAGTACTTC.

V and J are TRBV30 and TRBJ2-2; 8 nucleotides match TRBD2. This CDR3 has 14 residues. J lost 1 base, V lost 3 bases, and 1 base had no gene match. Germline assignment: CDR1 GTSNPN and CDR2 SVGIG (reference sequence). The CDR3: CAWRLAGNTGELFF. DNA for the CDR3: TGTGCCTGGAGGCTAGCGGGGAACACCGGGGAGCTGTTTTTT.

The chain's CDR3 is CASSSDSVGYNEQFF. The DNA for the CDR3 is TGCGCCAGCAGCTCGGACAGTGTAGGCTACAATGAGCAGTTCTTC. The V call is TRBV5-1, the J call TRBJ2-1; tentative D call: TRBD1 (6 bases). Trimming removed 3 bases at V and 3 bases at J, with 13 bases between. The CDR3 length is 15 residues. Germline V gene lookup returns CDR1 SGHRS and CDR2 YFSETQ.

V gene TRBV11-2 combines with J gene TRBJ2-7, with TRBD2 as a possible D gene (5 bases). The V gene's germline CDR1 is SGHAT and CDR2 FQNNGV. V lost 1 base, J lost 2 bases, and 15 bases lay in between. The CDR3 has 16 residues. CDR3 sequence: CASSLVVSGSTYEQYF. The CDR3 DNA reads TGTGCCAGCAGCTTAGTAGTGTCGGGAAGTACCTACGAGCAGTACTTC.

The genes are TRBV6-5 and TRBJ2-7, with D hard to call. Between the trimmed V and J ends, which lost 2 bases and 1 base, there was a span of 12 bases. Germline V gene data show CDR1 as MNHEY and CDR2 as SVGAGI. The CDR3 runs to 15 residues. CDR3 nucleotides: TGTGCCAGCAGTTACAGGTCCTACCCATCCTACGAGCAGTACTTC. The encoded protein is CASSYRSYPSYEQYF.

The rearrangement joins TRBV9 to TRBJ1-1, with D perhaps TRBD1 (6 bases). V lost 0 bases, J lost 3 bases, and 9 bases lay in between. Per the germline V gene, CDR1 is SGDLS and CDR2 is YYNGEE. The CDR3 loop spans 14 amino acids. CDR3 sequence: CASSVVGGYTEAFF. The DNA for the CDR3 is TGTGCCAGCAGCGTAGTAGGGGGGTACACTGAAGCTTTCTTT.

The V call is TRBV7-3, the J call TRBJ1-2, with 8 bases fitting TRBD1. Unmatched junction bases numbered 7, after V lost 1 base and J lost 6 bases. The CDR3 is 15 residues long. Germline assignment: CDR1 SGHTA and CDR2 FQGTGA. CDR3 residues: CASSLSGTGGNGYTF. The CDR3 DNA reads TGTGCCAGCAGCTTAAGCGGGACAGGCGGGAATGGCTACACCTTC.

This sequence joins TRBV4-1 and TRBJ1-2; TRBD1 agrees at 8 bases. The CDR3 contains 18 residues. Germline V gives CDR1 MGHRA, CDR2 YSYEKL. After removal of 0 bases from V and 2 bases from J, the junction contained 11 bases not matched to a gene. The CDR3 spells CASSQDPGGHQGNYGYTF. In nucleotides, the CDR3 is TGCGCCAGCAGCCAAGATCCAGGGGGCCACCAAGGAAACTATGGCTACACCTTC.

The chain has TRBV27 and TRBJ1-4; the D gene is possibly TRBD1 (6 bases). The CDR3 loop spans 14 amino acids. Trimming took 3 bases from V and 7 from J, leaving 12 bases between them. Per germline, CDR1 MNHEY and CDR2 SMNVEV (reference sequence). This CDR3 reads CASSFARGGEKLFF. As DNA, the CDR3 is TGTGCCAGCAGTTTCGCCAGGGGAGGTGAAAAACTGTTTTTT.